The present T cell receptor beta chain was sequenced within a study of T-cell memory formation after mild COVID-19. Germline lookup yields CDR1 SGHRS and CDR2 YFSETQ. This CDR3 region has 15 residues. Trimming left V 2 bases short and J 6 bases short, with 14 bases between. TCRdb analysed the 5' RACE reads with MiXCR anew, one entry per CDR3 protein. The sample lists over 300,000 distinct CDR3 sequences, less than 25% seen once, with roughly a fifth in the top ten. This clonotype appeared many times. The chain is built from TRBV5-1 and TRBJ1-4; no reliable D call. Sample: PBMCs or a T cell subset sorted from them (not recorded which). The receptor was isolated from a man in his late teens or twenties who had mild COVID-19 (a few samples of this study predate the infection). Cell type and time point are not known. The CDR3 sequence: CASSFFPGEDEKLFF. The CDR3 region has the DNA TGCGCCAGCAGCTTCTTTCCCGGTGAGGATGAAAAACTGTTTTTT.